The 14 T cell receptor beta chains below all came from one sample that was sequenced in a study of CD8 T cells in ankylosing spondylitis. TCRdb independently ran MiXCR on the 5' RACE reads; one entry per CDR3 protein. This table has 30,000 to 45,000 distinct CDR3 sequences, approximately 15% appearing once. Sample: blood. The receptor set was obtained from a male donor with ankylosing spondylitis or in good health (not recorded which).

The chain employs TRBV5-1 and TRBJ2-2, with D unresolved. CDR1 SGHRS and CDR2 YFSETQ come from the germline V gene. V was trimmed by 5 bases and J by 7 bases, leaving 18 bases between them. The length of the CDR3 is 15 residues. CDR3 protein: CASSPVVTTGGELFF. The CDR3 nucleotides are TGCGCCAGCAGTCCAGTGGTGACCACGGGCGGGGAGCTGTTTTTT.

This clonotype was counted between two and nine times. This rearrangement joins TRBV7-2 to TRBJ1-1; 7 bases match TRBD1. CDR3 length: 12 residues. Germline CDR1 is SGHTA and CDR2 is FQGNSA. V lost 5 bases and J lost 7; bases outside the gene matches: 4. In nucleotides, the CDR3 is TGTGCCAGCAGCCCAGGGGGGGTTGAAGCTTTCTTT. Amino acids: CASSPGGVEAFF.

In this sample, this clonotype turned up a few times. The chain links TRBV4-1 to TRBJ2-1, with TRBD1 as a possible D gene (5 bases). Germline V gene sequence: CDR1 MGHRA, CDR2 YSYEKL. This CDR3 has 14 residues. V lost 4 bases and J lost 4, with 11 bases in between. The CDR3 spells CASSLSTVYNEQFF. In DNA form, the CDR3 reads TGCGCCAGCAGCCTTTCGACAGTTTACAATGAGCAGTTCTTC.

The chain combines TRBV12-3 or TRBV12-4 with TRBJ2-2; 10 nucleotides match TRBD2. J gave up 0 bases and V 5 bases, and 3 bases lay outside the gene matches. The CDR3 loop spans 16 amino acids. The CDR3 here is CASSQLAGPNTGELFF. In nucleotides, the CDR3 is TGTGCCAGCAGTCAACTAGCGGGGCCGAACACCGGGGAGCTGTTTTTT.

This sequence joins TRBV5-1 and TRBJ1-6; the match to TRBD1 covers 9 bases. CDR3 length: 16 amino acids. V dropped 3 bases and J dropped 7; count of bases not matched to a gene: 8. The germline gives CDR1 SGHRS, CDR2 YFSETQ. This chain's CDR3 is CASSSGYGQGNSPLHF. CDR3 bases: TGCGCCAGCAGCTCGGGGTATGGACAGGGGAATTCACCCCTCCACTTT.

The table lists this clonotype with a few counts. The V call is TRBV6-5, the J call TRBJ2-5, with 8 bases fitting TRBD2. Germline trimming cut 6 bases from V and 0 bases from J; bases unmatched to any gene: 6. Germline CDR1 and CDR2: MNHEY and SVGAGI. This CDR3 comprises 15 residues. This chain's CDR3 is CASSPGGRNQETQYF. The CDR3 DNA follows: TGTGCCAGCAGCCCGGGAGGGCGGAACCAAGAGACCCAGTACTTC.

There are many counts of this clonotype. CDR3 sequence (DNA): TGTGCCAGCAGCTTAATGGAGACCCAGTACTTC. Amino acids: CASSLMETQYF. The gene calls are TRBV7-2 and TRBJ2-5; D gene ambiguous. This CDR3 has 11 amino acids. V lost 2 bases and J lost 5, with 3 bases in between. The V gene's germline CDR1 is SGHTA and CDR2 FQGNSA.

The chain combines TRBV20-1 with TRBJ2-3; D gene ambiguous. The CDR3 sequence is 13 residues long. From germline, CDR1 is DFQATT and CDR2 SNEGSKA (reference sequence). V was clipped by 5 bases and J by 0 bases, with 9 bases between them. The DNA of the CDR3 is TGCAGTGCTGACGGACCGAGCACAGATACGCAGTATTTT. Translation gives CSADGPSTDTQYF.

This chain uses TRBV20-1 with TRBJ2-3; D gene unclear. The germline V and J ends were trimmed by 6 bases and 6 bases, with 22 bases remaining between them. CDR3 size: 15 residues. In germline, CDR1 is DFQATT, CDR2 SNEGSKA (reference sequence). The CDR3 spells CSANIGGGSLDTQYF. In DNA, the CDR3 is TGCAGTGCCAACATTGGTGGCGGAAGCCTGGATACGCAGTATTTT.

This clonotype was seen a few times. The rearrangement links TRBV2 to TRBJ2-3, with no clear D. Germline V gene sequence: CDR1 SNHLY, CDR2 FYNNEI. Trimming pared 6 bases from V and 2 bases from J, leaving 12 bases between. This CDR3 is built from 14 residues. The CDR3: CASRANSNTDTQYF. In DNA, the CDR3 is TGTGCCAGCAGAGCCAACTCTAACACAGATACGCAGTATTTT.

Points on this clonotype: A much larger clone is a single base away; this may be a read error. The chain employs TRBV4-3 and TRBJ2-4; 9 nucleotides align to TRBD1. Germline CDR1 is LGHNA and CDR2 is YSLEER. J was trimmed by 10 bases and V by 3 bases; bases with no gene match: 25. The CDR3 runs to 20 residues. The CDR3: CASSQGLDRGSVRLEEIQYF. The CDR3 nucleotides read TGCGCCAGCAGCCAGGGTCTAGACAGGGGGTCGGTTCGACTAGAAGAGATTCAGTACTTC.

The genes are TRBV15 and TRBJ2-1; 11 nucleotides agree with TRBD2. The CDR3 has 14 residues. V was clipped by 3 bases and J by 8 bases; unmatched bases: 3. The germline V gene encodes CDR1 LNHNV and CDR2 YYDKDF (reference sequence). This CDR3 is CATSSSGRADEQFF. The DNA of the CDR3 is TGTGCCACCAGCAGTAGCGGGAGGGCCGATGAGCAGTTCTTC.

This clonotype was counted at least ten times. The V call is TRBV20-1, the J call TRBJ2-1, with D tentatively TRBD1 (7 bases). V dropped 1 base and J dropped 1 base, with 14 bases sitting between them. Germline CDR1 DFQATT, CDR2 SNEGSKA (reference sequence). The CDR3 totals 16 residues. CDR3 sequence (DNA): TGCAGTGCTAGAGGGGGGGACAGCTATTCCTACAATGAGCAGTTCTTC. Protein product: CSARGGDSYSYNEQFF.

This clonotype was observed a few times. The chain is built from TRBV2 and TRBJ2-2; D is unresolved. The CDR3 covers 14 residues. V dropped 8 bases and J dropped 5 bases, with 15 bases sitting between them. Germline CDR1 and CDR2: SNHLY and FYNNEI. CDR3 amino acids: CASFGGYLTGELFF. In nucleotides, the CDR3 is TGTGCCAGCTTCGGCGGCTATCTAACCGGGGAGCTGTTTTTT.